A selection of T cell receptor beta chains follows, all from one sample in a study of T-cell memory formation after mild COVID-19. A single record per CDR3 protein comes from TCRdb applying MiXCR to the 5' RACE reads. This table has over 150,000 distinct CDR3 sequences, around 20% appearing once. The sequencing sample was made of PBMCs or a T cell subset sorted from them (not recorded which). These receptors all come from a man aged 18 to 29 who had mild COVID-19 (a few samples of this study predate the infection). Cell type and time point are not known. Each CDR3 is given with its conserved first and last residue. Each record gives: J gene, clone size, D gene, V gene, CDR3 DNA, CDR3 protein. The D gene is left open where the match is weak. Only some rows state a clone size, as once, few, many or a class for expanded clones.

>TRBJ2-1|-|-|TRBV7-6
TGTGCCAGCAGCCCTCAGAGCCTAGCGAATGAGCAGTTCTTC
CASSPQSLANEQFF
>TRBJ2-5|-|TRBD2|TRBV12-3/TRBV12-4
TGTGCCAGCAGTACCCCGGGACTAGCGTCAGACCAAGAGACCCAGTACTTC
CASSTPGLASDQETQYF
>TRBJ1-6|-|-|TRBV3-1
TGTGCCAGCAGCCAATTCGAAAATAATTCACCCCTCCACTTT
CASSQFENNSPLHF
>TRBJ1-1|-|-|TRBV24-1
TGTGCCACCAGGAATGGGGGGGGCACTGAAGCTTTCTTT
CATRNGGGTEAFF
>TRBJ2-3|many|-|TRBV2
TGTGCCAGCAGTTACACAGATACGCAGTATTTT
CASSYTDTQYF
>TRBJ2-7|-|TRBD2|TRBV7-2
TGTGCCAGCAGCTTAGAAGGGACTAGCGCTACGAGCGAGCAGTACTTC
CASSLEGTSATSEQYF
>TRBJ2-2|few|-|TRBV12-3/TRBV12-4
TGTGCCAGCAGGAGGGACACCGGGGAGCTGTTTTTT
CASRRDTGELFF
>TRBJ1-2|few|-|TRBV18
TGTGCCAGCTCACCACAACAGGGTTTGGCACTATCTGGCTACACCTTC
CASSPQQGLALSGYTF
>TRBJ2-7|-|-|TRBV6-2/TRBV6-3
TGTGCCAGCAGTTATATGGTGGAGCAGTACTTC
CASSYMVEQYF
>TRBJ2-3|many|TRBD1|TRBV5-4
TGTGCCAGCAGGGCAGGGGGTGACACAGATACGCAGTATTTT
CASRAGGDTDTQYF
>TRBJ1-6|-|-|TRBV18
TGTGCCACCAGGGGTTGGGATTCACCCCTCCACTTT
CATRGWDSPLHF
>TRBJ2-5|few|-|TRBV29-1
TGCAGCGTTGAAATGGGGGTAAAGGAGACCCAGTACTTC
CSVEMGVKETQYF
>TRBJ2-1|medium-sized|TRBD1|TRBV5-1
TGCGCCAGCCGTGAAACCGGGACAGGGGTCAATGAGCAGTTCTTC
CASRETGTGVNEQFF
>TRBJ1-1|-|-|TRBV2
TGTGCCAGCAGTGAAGATCAGGGTCCCAGAGCTTTCTTT
CASSEDQGPRAFF
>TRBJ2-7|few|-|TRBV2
TGTGCCAGCGGGGAAGAGGGGAGGCAGTACTTC
CASGEEGRQYF
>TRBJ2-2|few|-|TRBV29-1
TGCAGCGTTGAAGAAGCGATGAACACCGGGGAGCTGTTTTTT
CSVEEAMNTGELFF
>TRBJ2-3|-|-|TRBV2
TGTGCCAGCAGGAGACTGGACGATACGCAGTATTTT
CASRRLDDTQYF
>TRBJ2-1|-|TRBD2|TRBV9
TGTGCCAGCAGCGAGGGGGGACTAGCGGGGGTTTACAATGAGCAGTTCTTC
CASSEGGLAGVYNEQFF
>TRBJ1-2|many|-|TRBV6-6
TGTGCCAGCAGTTACGGGCAGGAAGCTAACTATGGCTACACCTTC
CASSYGQEANYGYTF
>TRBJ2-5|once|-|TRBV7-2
TGTTCCAGCAGCTCTGTGAGCAGCCAAATAGAAGAGACCCAGTACTTC
CSSSSVSSQIEETQYF
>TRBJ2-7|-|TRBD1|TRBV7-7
TGTGCCAGCAGCCCTCGGACAGGGGGCTCCTACGAGCAGTACTTC
CASSPRTGGSYEQYF
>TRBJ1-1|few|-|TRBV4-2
TGTGCCAGCAGCCTGGGAGTCGACACTGAAGCTTTCTTT
CASSLGVDTEAFF
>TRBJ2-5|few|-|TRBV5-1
TGCGCCAGCAGCTTGGTACCAGGGAAAGAAGAGACCCAGTACTTC
CASSLVPGKEETQYF
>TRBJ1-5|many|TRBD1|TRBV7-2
TGTGCCAGCAGCAAATACAGGGGGACTAGCAATCAGCCCCAGCATTTT
CASSKYRGTSNQPQHF
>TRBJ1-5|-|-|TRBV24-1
TGTGCCACCAGTGATCCATTGGGGGGGCAGGAGCCCCAGCATTTT
CATSDPLGGQEPQHF
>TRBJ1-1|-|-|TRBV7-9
TGTGCCAGCAGCTTAGCACAGGATGAAGCTTTCTTT
CASSLAQDEAFF
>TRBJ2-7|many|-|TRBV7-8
TGTGCCAGCAGCTTAGGGCCCCTATACGAGCAGTACTTC
CASSLGPLYEQYF
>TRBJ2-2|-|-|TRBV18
TGTGCCAGCTCACCCCGGACCCTCACAGGGGAGCTGTTTTTT
CASSPRTLTGELFF
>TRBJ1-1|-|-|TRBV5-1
TGCGCCAGCAGCTCCGGGACTGGGGCTTTGAACACTGAAGCTTTCTTT
CASSSGTGALNTEAFF
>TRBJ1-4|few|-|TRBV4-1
TGCGCCAGCAGCCAAGCTGCAGCCGATAATGAAAAACTGTTTTTT
CASSQAAADNEKLFF
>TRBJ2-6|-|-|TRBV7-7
TGTGCCAGCGGAGAGGGAGGGGCCAACGTCCTGACTTTC
CASGEGGANVLTF
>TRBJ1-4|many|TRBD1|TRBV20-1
TGCAGTGCCCGGGACAGCCTTAATGAAAAACTGTTTTTT
CSARDSLNEKLFF
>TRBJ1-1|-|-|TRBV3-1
TGTGCCAGCAGCCGGCTACAGACCATGAACACTGAAGCTTTCTTT
CASSRLQTMNTEAFF
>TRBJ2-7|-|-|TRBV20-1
TGCAGTGCCTCGTTTGGGGGCTTCTACGAGCAGTACTTC
CSASFGGFYEQYF
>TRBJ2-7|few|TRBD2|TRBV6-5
TGTGCCAGCAGTTCCCGGCCGGGAGGGCTCCCCCACGAGCAGTACTTC
CASSSRPGGLPHEQYF
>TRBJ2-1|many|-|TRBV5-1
TGCGCCAGCGGGGAAGGGGGTTCCTACAATGAGCAGTTCTTC
CASGEGGSYNEQFF
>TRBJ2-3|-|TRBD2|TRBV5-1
TGCGCCAGCACTAGCGGGGGGGCAGGTGATACGCAGTATTTT
CASTSGGAGDTQYF
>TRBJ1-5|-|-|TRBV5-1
TGCGCCAGCAGCTCAGGGGAAAATCAGCCCCAGCATTTT
CASSSGENQPQHF
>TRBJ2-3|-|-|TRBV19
TGTGCCAGTAGTCTCCGTGCAAGTCTGAGTGGGACAGATACGCAGTATTTT
CASSLRASLSGTDTQYF
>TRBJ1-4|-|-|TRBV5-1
TGCGCCAGCAGCTTGGTTTCAGCTACTAATGAAAAACTGTTTTTT
CASSLVSATNEKLFF
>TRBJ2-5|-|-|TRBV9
TGTGCCAGCAGCGTAGCAGGGCACGAGACCCAGTACTTC
CASSVAGHETQYF
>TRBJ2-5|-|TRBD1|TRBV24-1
TGTGCCACCAGTGATCCTGGACAGGGAGGAGAGACCCAGTACTTC
CATSDPGQGGETQYF
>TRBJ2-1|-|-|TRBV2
TGTGCCAGCAGTGCCGCGGAATACAATGAGCAGTTCTTC
CASSAAEYNEQFF
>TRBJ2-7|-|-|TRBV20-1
TGCAGTGCTAGAACCATTGGGGGCAGGAGACGGCTAGGGGAGCAGTACTTC
CSARTIGGRRRLGEQYF
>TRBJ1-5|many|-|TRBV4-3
TGCGCCAGCAGCCAAGTAAGGAATCAGCCCCAGCATTTT
CASSQVRNQPQHF
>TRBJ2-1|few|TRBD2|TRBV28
TGTGCCAGCTACTCGACTAGCGGGATAGACAATGAGCAGTTCTTC
CASYSTSGIDNEQFF
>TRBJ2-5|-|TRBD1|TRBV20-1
TGCAGTGCTCAGAGGGCGTGGGACAGAATATTGGAGACCCAGTACTTC
CSAQRAWDRILETQYF
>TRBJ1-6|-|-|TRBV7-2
TGTGCCAGCAGCTTAGGGGCCTCGGGGGGCAATTCACCCCTCCACTTT
CASSLGASGGNSPLHF